Below are 12 T cell receptor beta chains sequenced from a single sample in a study of blood T cell repertoires in COVID-19. Some clones are missing from TCRdb's copy, which holds only in-frame ones; the method was immunoSEQ multiplex PCR. The sample lists around 97,000 clones; roughly 87% were seen once. The sample taken for sequencing was peripheral blood. All receptors derive from a woman at least 80 years old in a cohort sampled during active COVID-19.

The chain is built from TRBV6-5 and TRBJ2-5, with 11 bases fitting TRBD2. V dropped 6 bases and J dropped 5; count of bases not matched to a gene: 8. The CDR3 is 15 residues long. Per the germline V gene, CDR1 is MNHEY and CDR2 is SVGAGI. CDR3 region: CASREGSGRAETQYF. For the CDR3, the DNA is TGTGCCAGCAGGGAGGGTAGCGGGAGGGCCGAGACCCAGTACTTC.

The chain uses TRBV5-1 and TRBJ1-6, with TRBD1 as a possible D gene (5 bases). The CDR3 runs 15 residues. Germline V gives CDR1 SGHRS, CDR2 YFSETQ. The V gene lost 1 base and the J gene lost 5 bases, with 10 bases spanning the gap. The chain's CDR3 is CASSLPQGDNSPLHF. DNA of the CDR3: TGCGCCAGCAGCTTGCCGCAGGGTGATAATTCACCCCTCCACTTT.

The J gene is TRBJ2-7, the V gene TRBV5-8; D is perhaps TRBD2 (5 bases). From germline, CDR1 is SGHTS and CDR2 YDEGEE. Trimming stripped 5 bases from V and 1 base from J, with 16 bases between. There are 15 residues in the CDR3. CDR3 DNA sequence: TGTGCCAGCAGATACGGGGAGCCCTCTTCCTACGAGCAGTACTTC. Translation: CASRYGEPSSYEQYF.

The chain uses TRBV1 and TRBJ2-7; TRBD2 reflects the table's D call only, with no check against the DNA. TRBV1 is a known pseudogene. This CDR3 comprises 15 residues. In DNA, the CDR3 is TGCACCAGCAGCCATCCAGCGGAGTACTCCTACGAGCAGTACTTC. Translated: CTSSHPAEYSYEQYF.

This chain links TRBV5-1 with TRBJ2-7; D ambiguous. The CDR3 extends over 15 amino acids. V lost 0 bases to trimming and J lost 0 bases, with 10 bases between them. In germline, CDR1 is SGHRS, CDR2 YFSETQ. This CDR3 reads CASSLAHTRSYEQYF. The CDR3 DNA is TGCGCCAGCAGCTTGGCCCACACCCGCTCCTACGAGCAGTACTTC.

This clone was counted a single time. V usage is TRBV3-1 (or the pseudogene TRBV3-2) and J usage is TRBJ2-3, with 8 bases lining up with TRBD2. The CDR3 is 19 residues long. J lost 0 bases, V lost 0 bases, and 11 bases had no gene match. Germline CDR1 is LGHDT and CDR2 is YNNKEL (reference sequence). The CDR3 sequence is CASSQDREGVKTSTDTQYF. The CDR3, as DNA: TGTGCCAGCAGCCAAGATCGGGAGGGCGTTAAAACTAGCACAGATACGCAGTATTTT.

The table lists this clone with a count of one. The chain employs TRBV5-6 and TRBJ2-7; 9 nucleotides align to TRBD1. The CDR3 consists of 14 residues. Germline V gene lookup returns CDR1 SGHDT and CDR2 YYEEEE. The DNA of the CDR3 is TGTGCTCCCGACCCGGGACAGGGCTGTTACGAGCAGTACTTC. It encodes CAPDPGQGCYEQYF.

This chain uses TRBV5-1 with TRBJ2-5, with 7 bases that match TRBD2. The V gene's germline CDR1 is SGHRS and CDR2 YFSETQ. This CDR3 region has 13 residues. Trimming removed 4 bases from V and 7 bases from J; junction bases left unmatched: 7. CDR3 residues: CASSALADATQYF. The CDR3 region has the DNA TGCGCCAGCAGCGCCCTAGCGGACGCGACCCAGTACTTC.

Comment on this clone: Germline and junction disagree at one end, which may indicate a read error. The chain recombines TRBV15 with TRBJ2-2, with D possibly being TRBD1 (6 bases). This CDR3 contains 14 residues. Germline CDR1 LNHNV, CDR2 YYDKDF (reference sequence). This CDR3 is CATDTGSNTRELFF. CDR3 bases: TGTGCCACCGATACAGGGTCGAACACCAGGGAGCTGTTTTTT.

This chain connects TRBV4-1 to TRBJ1-4; 9 bases are a match to TRBD1. CDR3 length equals 14 residues. The V gene's germline CDR1 is MGHRA and CDR2 YSYEKL. V trimming: 4 bases; J trimming: 11 bases; junction bases outside the gene matches: 8. CDR3 amino acids: CASSPGQGGGKLFF. In nucleotides, the CDR3 is TGCGCCAGCAGCCCGGGACAGGGTGGGGGGAAACTGTTTTTT.

The chain has TRBV2 and TRBJ2-5, with TRBD2 matching over 9 bases. The V segment lost 6 bases and the J segment 5 bases; nucleotides outside the gene matches: 7. Germline-derived CDR1 and CDR2 are SNHLY and FYNNEI. This CDR3 region has 14 residues. This CDR3 is CASSAGLAGETQYF. The CDR3 nucleotides are TGTGCCAGCAGCGCGGGACTAGCAGGGGAGACCCAGTACTTC.

The gene calls are TRBV19 and TRBJ2-1; TRBD2 matches 8 bases. CDR3 length: 15 amino acids. Unmatched junction bases numbered 13, after V lost 7 bases and J lost 8 bases. From germline, CDR1 is LNHDA and CDR2 SQIVND (reference sequence). The CDR3 protein is CASTVMGLGGDEQFF. Written as DNA, the CDR3 is TGTGCCAGTACCGTAATGGGACTAGGGGGGGATGAGCAGTTCTTC.